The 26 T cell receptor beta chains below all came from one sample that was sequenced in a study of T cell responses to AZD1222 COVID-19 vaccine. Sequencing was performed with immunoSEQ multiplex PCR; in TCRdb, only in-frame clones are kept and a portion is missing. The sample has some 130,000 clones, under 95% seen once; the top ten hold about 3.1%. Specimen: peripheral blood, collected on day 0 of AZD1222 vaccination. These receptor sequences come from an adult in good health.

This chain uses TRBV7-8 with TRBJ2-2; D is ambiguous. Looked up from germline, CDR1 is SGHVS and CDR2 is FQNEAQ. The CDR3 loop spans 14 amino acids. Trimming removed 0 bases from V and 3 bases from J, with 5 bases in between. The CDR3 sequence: CASSLARDTGELFF. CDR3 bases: TGTGCCAGCAGCTTAGCTCGAGACACCGGGGAGCTGTTTTTT.

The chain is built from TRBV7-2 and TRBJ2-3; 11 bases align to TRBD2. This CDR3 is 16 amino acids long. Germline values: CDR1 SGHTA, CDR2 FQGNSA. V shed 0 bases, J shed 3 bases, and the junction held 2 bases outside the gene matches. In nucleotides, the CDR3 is TGTGCCAGCAGCTTAGCTAGCGGGAGGGGGACAGATACGCAGTATTTT. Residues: CASSLASGRGTDTQYF.

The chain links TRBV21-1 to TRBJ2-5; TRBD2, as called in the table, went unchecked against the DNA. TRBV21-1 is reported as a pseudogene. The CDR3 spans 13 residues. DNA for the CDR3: TGTGCCAGCAACGGGACTGGGGAAGAGACCCAGTACTTC. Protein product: CASNGTGEETQYF.

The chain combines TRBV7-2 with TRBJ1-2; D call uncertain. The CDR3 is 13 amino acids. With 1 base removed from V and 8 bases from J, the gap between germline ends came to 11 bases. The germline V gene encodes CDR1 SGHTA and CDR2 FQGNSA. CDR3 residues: CASSLVREEGYTF. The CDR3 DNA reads TGTGCCAGCAGCTTAGTTCGGGAGGAAGGCTACACCTTC.

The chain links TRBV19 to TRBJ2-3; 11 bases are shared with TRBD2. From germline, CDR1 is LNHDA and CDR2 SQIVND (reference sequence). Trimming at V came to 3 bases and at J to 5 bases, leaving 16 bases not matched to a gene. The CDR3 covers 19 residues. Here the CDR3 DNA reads TGTGCCAGTAGTATGGTAGCGGGAGGGCTAAGGAGTTCGGAAGATACGCAGTATTTT. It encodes CASSMVAGGLRSSEDTQYF.

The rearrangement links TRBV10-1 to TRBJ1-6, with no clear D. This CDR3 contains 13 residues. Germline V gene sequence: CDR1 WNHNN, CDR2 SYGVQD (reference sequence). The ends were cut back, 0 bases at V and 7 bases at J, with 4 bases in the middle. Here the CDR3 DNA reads TGCGCCAGCAGTGAGTCGAGGAATTCACCCCTCCACTTT. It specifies CASSESRNSPLHF.

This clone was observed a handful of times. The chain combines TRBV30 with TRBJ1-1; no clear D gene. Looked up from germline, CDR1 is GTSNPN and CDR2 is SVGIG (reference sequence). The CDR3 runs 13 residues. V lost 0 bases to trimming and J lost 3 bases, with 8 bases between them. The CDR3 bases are TGTGCCTGGAGTGTACAGCTAGACACTGAAGCTTTCTTT. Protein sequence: CAWSVQLDTEAFF.

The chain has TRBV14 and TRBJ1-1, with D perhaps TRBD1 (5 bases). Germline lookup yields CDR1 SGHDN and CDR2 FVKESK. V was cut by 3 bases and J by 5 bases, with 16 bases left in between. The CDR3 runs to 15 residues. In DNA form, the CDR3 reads TGTGCCAGCAGCCAGAGATCCGACCGGGGGACTGAAGCTTTCTTT. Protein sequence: CASSQRSDRGTEAFF.

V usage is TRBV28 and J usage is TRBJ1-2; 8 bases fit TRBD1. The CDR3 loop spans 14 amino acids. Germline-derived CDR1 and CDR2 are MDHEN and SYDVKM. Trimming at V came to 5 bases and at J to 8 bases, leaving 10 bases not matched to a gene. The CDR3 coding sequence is TGTGCCAGCAGTCCTACCGGGACAGGAGAAGGCTACACCTTC. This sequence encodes CASSPTGTGEGYTF.

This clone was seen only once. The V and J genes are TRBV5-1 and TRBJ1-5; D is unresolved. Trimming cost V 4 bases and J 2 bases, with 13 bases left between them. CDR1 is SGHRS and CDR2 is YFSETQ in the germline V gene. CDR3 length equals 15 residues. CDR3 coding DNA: TGCGCCAGCAGCCCCGACAACAGAGGCAATCAGCCCCAGCATTTT. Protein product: CASSPDNRGNQPQHF.

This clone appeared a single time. CDR3 sequence: CASKQGPYTEAFF. CDR3 nucleotides: TGTGCCAGCAAACAGGGACCCTACACTGAAGCTTTCTTT. The chain is built from TRBV19 and TRBJ1-1; D might be TRBD1 (6 bases). Germline V gives CDR1 LNHDA, CDR2 SQIVND (reference sequence). The CDR3 has 13 residues. V dropped 9 bases and J dropped 3 bases, with 14 bases sitting between them.

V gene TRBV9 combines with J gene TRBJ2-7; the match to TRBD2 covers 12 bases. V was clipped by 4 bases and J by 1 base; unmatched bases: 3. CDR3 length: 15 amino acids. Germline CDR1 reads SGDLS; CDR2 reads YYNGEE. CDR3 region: CASSPGLAGSYEQYF. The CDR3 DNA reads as TGTGCCAGCAGCCCCGGACTAGCGGGGTCCTACGAGCAGTACTTC.

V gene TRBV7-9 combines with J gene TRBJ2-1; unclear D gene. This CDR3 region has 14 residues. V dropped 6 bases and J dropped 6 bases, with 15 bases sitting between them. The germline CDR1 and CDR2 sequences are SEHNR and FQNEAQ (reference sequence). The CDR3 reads CASRLQIGGNEQFF. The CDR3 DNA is TGTGCCAGCAGGTTACAAATCGGCGGCAATGAGCAGTTCTTC. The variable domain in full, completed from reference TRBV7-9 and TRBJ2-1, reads DTGVSQNPRHKITKRGQNVTFRCDPISEHNRLYWYRQTLGQGPEFLTYFQNEAQLEKSRLLSDRFSAERPKGSFSTLEIQRTEQGDSAMYLCASRLQIGGNEQFFGPGTRLTVL.

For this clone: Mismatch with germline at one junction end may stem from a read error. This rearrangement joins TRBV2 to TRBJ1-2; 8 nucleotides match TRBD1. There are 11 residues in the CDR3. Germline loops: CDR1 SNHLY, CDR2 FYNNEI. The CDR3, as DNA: TGTGCCAGCAGTTTCCCGGACAGGGAAGCCTTC. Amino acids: CASSFPDREAF.

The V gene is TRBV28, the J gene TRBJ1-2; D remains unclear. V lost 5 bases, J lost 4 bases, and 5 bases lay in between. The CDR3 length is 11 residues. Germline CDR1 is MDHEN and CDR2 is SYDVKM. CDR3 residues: CASSGSYGYTF. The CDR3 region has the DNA TGTGCCAGCAGTGGCAGCTATGGCTACACCTTC.

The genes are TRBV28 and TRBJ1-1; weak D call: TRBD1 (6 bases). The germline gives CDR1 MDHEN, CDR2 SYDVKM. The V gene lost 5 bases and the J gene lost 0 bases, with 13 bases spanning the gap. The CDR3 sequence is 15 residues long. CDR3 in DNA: TGTGCCAGCAGTAGAAGACAGGCCATGAACACTGAAGCTTTCTTT. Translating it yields CASSRRQAMNTEAFF.

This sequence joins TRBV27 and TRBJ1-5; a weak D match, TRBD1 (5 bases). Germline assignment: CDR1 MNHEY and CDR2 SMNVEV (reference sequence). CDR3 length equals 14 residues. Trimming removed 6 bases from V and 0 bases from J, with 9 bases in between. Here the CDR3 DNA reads TGTGCCAGCAGAGACAGCTTTAGCAATCAGCCCCAGCATTTT. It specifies CASRDSFSNQPQHF.

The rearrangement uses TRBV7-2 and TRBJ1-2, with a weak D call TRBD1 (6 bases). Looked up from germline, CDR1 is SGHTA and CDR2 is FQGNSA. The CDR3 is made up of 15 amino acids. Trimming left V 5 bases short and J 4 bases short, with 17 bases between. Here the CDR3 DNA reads TGTGCCAGCAGCCTCGGGGGGGGGCTCGGCTATGGCTACACCTTC. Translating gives CASSLGGGLGYGYTF.

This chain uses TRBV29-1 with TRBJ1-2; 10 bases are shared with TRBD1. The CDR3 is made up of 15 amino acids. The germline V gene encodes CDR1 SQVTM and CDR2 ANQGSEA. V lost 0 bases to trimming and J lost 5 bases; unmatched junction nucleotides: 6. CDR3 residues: CSVEDRQGARYGYTF. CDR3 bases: TGCAGCGTTGAAGATAGACAGGGGGCAAGGTATGGCTACACCTTC.

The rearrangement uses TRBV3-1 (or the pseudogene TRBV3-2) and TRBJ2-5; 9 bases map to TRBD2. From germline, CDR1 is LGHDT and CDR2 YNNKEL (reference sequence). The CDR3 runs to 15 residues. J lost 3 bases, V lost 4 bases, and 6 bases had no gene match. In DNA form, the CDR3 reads TGTGCCAGCAGCCCACGGACTAGCGTAAAAGAGACCCAGTACTTC. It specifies CASSPRTSVKETQYF.

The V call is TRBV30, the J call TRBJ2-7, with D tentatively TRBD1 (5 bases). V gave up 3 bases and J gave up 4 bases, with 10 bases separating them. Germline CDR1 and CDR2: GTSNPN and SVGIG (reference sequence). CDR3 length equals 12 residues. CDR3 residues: CAWRGVRYEQYF. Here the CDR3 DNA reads TGTGCCTGGAGAGGGGTTAGGTACGAGCAGTACTTC.

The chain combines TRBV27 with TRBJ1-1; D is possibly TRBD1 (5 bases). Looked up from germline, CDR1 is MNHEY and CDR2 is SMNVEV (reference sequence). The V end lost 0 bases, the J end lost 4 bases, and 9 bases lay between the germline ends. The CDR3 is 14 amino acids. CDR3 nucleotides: TGTGCCAGCAGTTTATCTTCAGGGCGCACTGAAGCTTTCTTT. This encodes CASSLSSGRTEAFF.

This chain's CDR3 is CASSHPWVRGDQPQHF. CDR3 sequence (DNA): TGTGCCAGCAGTCACCCCTGGGTCAGGGGAGACCAGCCCCAGCATTTT. This sequence joins TRBV28 and TRBJ1-5; D perhaps matches TRBD1 (6 bases). This CDR3 comprises 16 residues. V lost 5 bases, J lost 7 bases, and 21 bases lay in between. Germline V gene lookup returns CDR1 MDHEN and CDR2 SYDVKM.

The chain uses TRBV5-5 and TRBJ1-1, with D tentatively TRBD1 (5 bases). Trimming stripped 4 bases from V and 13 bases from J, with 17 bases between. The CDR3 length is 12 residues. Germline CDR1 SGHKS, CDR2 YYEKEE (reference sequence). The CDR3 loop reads CASSDPGLRGFF. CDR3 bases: TGTGCCAGCAGCGACCCGGGACTCCGAGGTTTCTTT.

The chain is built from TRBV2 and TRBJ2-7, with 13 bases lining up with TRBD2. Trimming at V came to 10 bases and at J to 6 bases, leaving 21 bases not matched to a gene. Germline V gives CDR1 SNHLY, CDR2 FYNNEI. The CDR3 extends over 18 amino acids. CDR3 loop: CANSVPGTSGTKRGEQYF. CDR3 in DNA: TGTGCCAATTCGGTGCCTGGGACTAGCGGGACAAAAAGAGGCGAGCAGTACTTC.

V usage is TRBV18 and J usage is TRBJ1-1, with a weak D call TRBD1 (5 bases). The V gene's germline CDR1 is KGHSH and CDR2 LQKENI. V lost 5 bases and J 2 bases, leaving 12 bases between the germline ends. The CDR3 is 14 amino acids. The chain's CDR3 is CASSITRVNTEAFF. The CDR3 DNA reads TGTGCCAGCTCAATCACCAGGGTAAACACTGAAGCTTTCTTT.